This T cell receptor beta chain was recovered during a study of radiation and T cells in renal cell carcinoma. Profiled with immunoSEQ multiplex PCR; TCRdb holds only in-frame clones, not every one. The sample yields some 100,000 clones, 82% seen once. This sample's time point: baseline pretreatment blood. Treatment noted: 15 Gy SBRT to primary tumor, nephrectomy 4 weeks later. This CDR3 is built from 14 residues. Unmatched junction bases numbered 3, after V lost 2 bases and J lost 6 bases. CDR1 and CDR2 (germline): SGHDT, YYEEEE. This chain links TRBV5-6 with TRBJ1-1, with TRBD1 identical over 11 bases. The sequence came from a man between 60 and 75 years old with renal cell carcinoma. The source was blood, collected from a patient whose treatment included radiotherapy and nephrectomy. The CDR3 spells CASSFGQGASEAFF. The CDR3 DNA reads as TGTGCCAGCAGCTTTGGACAGGGGGCTTCTGAAGCTTTCTTT. The variable domain in full, with the rest retrieved from reference TRBV5-6 and TRBJ1-1, is DAGVTQSPTHLIKTRGQQVTLRCSPKSGHDTVSWYQQALGQGPQFIFQYYEEEERQRGNFPDRFSGHQFPNYSSELNVNALLLGDSALYLCASSFGQGASEAFFGQGTRLTVV.